A selection of T cell receptor beta chains follows, all from one sample in a study of Ad26.COV2.S vaccination and SARS-CoV-2 variants. TCRdb keeps only in-frame clones here, not all; method: immunoSEQ multiplex PCR. In the table there are about 240,000 clones, roughly 88% of which are singletons. The source material was peripheral blood, sampled in a trial of Ad26.COV2.S vaccine versus placebo. Source of these receptors: a person between 18 and 65 years old who received the Ad26.COV2.S COVID-19 vaccine or a placebo. Each CDR3 is given with its conserved first and last residue. D genes are given only for firm matches. Clone size is not always given. Where it is, it says once, few, many or a class for expanded clones.

V gene: TRBV6-6; J gene: TRBJ1-3; D gene: .; clone size: .; CDR3 DNA: TGTGCCAGCATCCGAAGGGGGGACTCTGGAAACACCATATATTTT; CDR3 protein: CASIRRGDSGNTIYF
V gene: TRBV11-3; J gene: TRBJ2-5; D gene: .; clone size: .; CDR3 DNA: TGTGCCAGCAGCTTAGGGCATTCGAGGGACCAAGAGACCCAGTACTTC; CDR3 protein: CASSLGHSRDQETQYF
V gene: TRBV4-2; J gene: TRBJ1-1; D gene: .; clone size: .; CDR3 DNA: TGTGCCAGCAGCCAAGTCGTGAACACTGAAGCTTTCTTT; CDR3 protein: CASSQVVNTEAFF
V gene: TRBV19; J gene: TRBJ1-2; D gene: TRBD1; clone size: .; CDR3 DNA: TGTGCCAGTAGTATCTCCGGGACAGGGATTGACTATGGCTACACCTTC; CDR3 protein: CASSISGTGIDYGYTF
V gene: TRBV4-1; J gene: TRBJ1-4; D gene: TRBD1; clone size: .; CDR3 DNA: TGCGCCAGCAGCCGCCCCAGGGGGTCGACTAATGAAAAACTGTTTTTT; CDR3 protein: CASSRPRGSTNEKLFF
V gene: TRBV6-2/TRBV6-3; J gene: TRBJ2-7; D gene: TRBD1; clone size: once; CDR3 DNA: TGTGCCAGCAGTTTTTCAGGGGGCGTCTACGAGCAGTACTTC; CDR3 protein: CASSFSGGVYEQYF
V gene: TRBV19; J gene: TRBJ2-7; D gene: .; clone size: few; CDR3 DNA: TGTGCCACCCTCCGGGACCCTAGCTACGAGCAGTACTTC; CDR3 protein: CATLRDPSYEQYF
V gene: TRBV6-6; J gene: TRBJ1-3; D gene: .; clone size: few; CDR3 DNA: TGTGCCAGCAGCGACGGGTCCTCTGGAAACACCATATATTTT; CDR3 protein: CASSDGSSGNTIYF
V gene: TRBV18; J gene: TRBJ2-5; D gene: .; clone size: .; CDR3 DNA: TGTGCCAGCTCACCACAAAAGACCCAGTACTTC; CDR3 protein: CASSPQKTQYF
V gene: TRBV4-1; J gene: TRBJ1-5; D gene: .; clone size: once; CDR3 DNA: TGCGCCAGCAGCCCTCAGGGAGCCAATCAGCCCCAGCATTTT; CDR3 protein: CASSPQGANQPQHF
V gene: TRBV9; J gene: TRBJ1-5; D gene: .; clone size: once; CDR3 DNA: TGTGCCAGCAGCGTAGGGGGGGCGAGTCAGCCCCAGCATTTT; CDR3 protein: CASSVGGASQPQHF
V gene: TRBV12-3/TRBV12-4; J gene: TRBJ2-1; D gene: .; clone size: .; CDR3 DNA: TGTGCCAGCAGTCCACAGGAGTCGGATGAGCAGTTCTTC; CDR3 protein: CASSPQESDEQFF
V gene: TRBV19; J gene: TRBJ2-2; D gene: .; clone size: .; CDR3 DNA: TGTGCCAGTAGTAGGGCTGGCGGCAGCGACACCGGGGAGCTGTTTTTT; CDR3 protein: CASSRAGGSDTGELFF
V gene: TRBV6-5; J gene: TRBJ2-2; D gene: TRBD2; clone size: .; CDR3 DNA: TGTGCCAGCAGTTCTGGACTAGCGCTAAACACCGGGGAGCTGTTTTTT; CDR3 protein: CASSSGLALNTGELFF
V gene: TRBV27; J gene: TRBJ1-5; D gene: TRBD1; clone size: once; CDR3 DNA: TGTGCCAGCAGTCCCTATGGGGCTCGACAGGGGGCCCAGCATTTT; CDR3 protein: CASSPYGARQGAQHF
V gene: TRBV29-1; J gene: TRBJ2-5; D gene: .; clone size: once; CDR3 DNA: TGCAGCGTATCCCTTGCCCCAGGGGCCCCGGTCCAAGAGACTCAGTACTTC; CDR3 protein: CSVSLAPGAPVQETQYF
V gene: TRBV5-1; J gene: TRBJ2-5; D gene: .; clone size: .; CDR3 DNA: TGCGCCAGCAGCTTGGCAGTAGGTGAGACCCAGTACTTC; CDR3 protein: CASSLAVGETQYF
V gene: TRBV5-1; J gene: TRBJ2-7; D gene: .; clone size: .; CDR3 DNA: TGCGCCAGCAGCTCCACAGGGAGTTACGAGCAGTACTTC; CDR3 protein: CASSSTGSYEQYF
V gene: TRBV3-1/TRBV3-2; J gene: TRBJ2-2; D gene: TRBD2; clone size: .; CDR3 DNA: TGTGCCAGCAGCCAAGGAAGCGGGGGGGCCGGCGGGGAGCTGTTTTTT; CDR3 protein: CASSQGSGGAGGELFF
V gene: TRBV7-8; J gene: TRBJ2-7; D gene: TRBD1; clone size: .; CDR3 DNA: TGTGCCAGCAGCCTGGACAGGGGGAGCTCCTACGAGCAGTACTTC; CDR3 protein: CASSLDRGSSYEQYF
V gene: TRBV19; J gene: TRBJ2-2; D gene: .; clone size: .; CDR3 DNA: TGTGCCAGTAGTATCCCGCAGGGGATGGCCGGGGAGCTGTTTTTT; CDR3 protein: CASSIPQGMAGELFF
V gene: TRBV19; J gene: TRBJ2-1; D gene: .; clone size: .; CDR3 DNA: TGTGCCAGTAGTGTGCAGAAAGCAACCTACAATGAGCAGTTCTTC; CDR3 protein: CASSVQKATYNEQFF
V gene: TRBV7-9; J gene: TRBJ1-2; D gene: TRBD1; clone size: .; CDR3 DNA: TGTGCCAGCAGCGTAGGACAGGGGAACTATGGCTACACCTTC; CDR3 protein: CASSVGQGNYGYTF